The rows below give T cell receptor beta chains drawn from one sample of a study of control samples from healthy donors and cancer patients. Assay used: immunoSEQ multiplex PCR; TCRdb lists only in-frame clones, some missing. Of about 130,000 clones in the sample, less than 95% were seen once. Sequenced material: blood. The origin of the receptors is a man in his late teens or twenties in good health. Both conserved end residues are part of each CDR3. A D gene is named only where the DNA matches it firmly. Size is stated for part of the rows, as once, few or many counts, or as a class when the clone is expanded.

d_gene: -; j_gene: TRBJ1-1; v_gene: TRBV5-5; abundance: -; CDR3aa: CASSLGGDTEAFF; CDR3nt: TGTGCCAGCAGCTTGGGTGGGGACACTGAAGCTTTCTTT
d_gene: -; j_gene: TRBJ2-2; v_gene: TRBV5-1; abundance: -; CDR3aa: CASSFTSRTGELFF; CDR3nt: TGCGCCAGCAGCTTTACTAGCCGGACCGGGGAGCTGTTTTTT
d_gene: -; j_gene: TRBJ2-5; v_gene: TRBV27; abundance: once; CDR3aa: CASSLYQGSQTQYF; CDR3nt: TGTGCCAGCAGTTTATATCAGGGGTCACAGACCCAGTACTTC
d_gene: -; j_gene: TRBJ1-1; v_gene: TRBV6-1; abundance: -; CDR3aa: CASSEWSRILGAAFF; CDR3nt: TGTGCCAGCAGTGAATGGTCCAGGATTTTAGGCGCAGCTTTCTTT
d_gene: TRBD1; j_gene: TRBJ1-2; v_gene: TRBV27; abundance: -; CDR3aa: CASTPTTGRGYGYTF; CDR3nt: TGTGCCAGCACCCCAACGACAGGGCGCGGCTATGGCTACACCTTC
d_gene: -; j_gene: TRBJ2-7; v_gene: TRBV21-1; abundance: -; CDR3aa: CASSPRTAHEQYF; CDR3nt: TGTGCCAGCAGCCCCCGAACGGCCCACGAGCAGTACTTC
d_gene: TRBD1; j_gene: TRBJ1-3; v_gene: TRBV6-1; abundance: -; CDR3aa: CASSEARTGPWGGNTIYF; CDR3nt: TGTGCCAGCAGTGAAGCACGGACAGGCCCCTGGGGAGGAAACACCATATATTTT
d_gene: TRBD1; j_gene: TRBJ1-2; v_gene: TRBV9; abundance: -; CDR3aa: CASSGDRADGYTF; CDR3nt: TGTGCCAGCAGCGGCGACAGGGCTGATGGCTACACCTTC
d_gene: -; j_gene: TRBJ1-1; v_gene: TRBV9; abundance: -; CDR3aa: CASSVRSEGTEAFF; CDR3nt: TGTGCCAGCAGCGTAAGATCAGAAGGGACTGAAGCTTTCTTT
d_gene: -; j_gene: TRBJ1-3; v_gene: TRBV12-3/TRBV12-4; abundance: -; CDR3aa: CASSWSGNTIYF; CDR3nt: TGTGCCAGCAGTTGGAGCGGAAACACCATATATTTT
d_gene: -; j_gene: TRBJ2-7; v_gene: TRBV27; abundance: -; CDR3aa: CASSLSAARGEYF; CDR3nt: TGTGCCAGCAGTTTATCGGCGGCGCGTGGGGAGTACTTC
d_gene: -; j_gene: TRBJ1-6; v_gene: TRBV10-2; abundance: -; CDR3aa: CASCETGSNSPLHF; CDR3nt: TGCGCCAGCTGTGAGACAGGCTCAAATTCACCCCTCCACTTT
d_gene: -; j_gene: TRBJ2-3; v_gene: TRBV7-6; abundance: -; CDR3aa: CASSLSLVVSDTQYF; CDR3nt: TGTGCCAGCAGCTTAAGTTTGGTGGTGTCAGATACGCAGTATTTT
d_gene: -; j_gene: TRBJ2-7; v_gene: TRBV5-1; abundance: -; CDR3aa: CASNTGTGSYEQYF; CDR3nt: TGCGCCAGCAACACCGGGACGGGGAGCTACGAGCAGTACTTC
d_gene: -; j_gene: TRBJ1-2; v_gene: TRBV9; abundance: -; CDR3aa: CASSDQVYGYTF; CDR3nt: TGTGCCAGCAGCGATCAGGTATATGGCTACACCTTC
d_gene: -; j_gene: TRBJ2-6; v_gene: TRBV3-1/TRBV3-2; abundance: -; CDR3aa: CASSSGGSGANVLTF; CDR3nt: TGTGCCAGCAGCAGTGGGGGGTCCGGGGCCAACGTCCTGACTTTC
d_gene: -; j_gene: TRBJ1-2; v_gene: TRBV19; abundance: -; CDR3aa: CASRPPQTNYGYTF; CDR3nt: TGTGCCAGTAGGCCTCCACAGACTAACTATGGCTACACCTTC
d_gene: -; j_gene: TRBJ2-7; v_gene: TRBV15; abundance: -; CDR3aa: CATSRRLDYEQYF; CDR3nt: TGTGCCACCAGCAGACGACTAGACTACGAGCAGTACTTC
d_gene: -; j_gene: TRBJ1-6; v_gene: TRBV6-5; abundance: -; CDR3aa: CAIAESSYNSPLHF; CDR3nt: TGTGCCATCGCCGAGAGCTCCTATAATTCACCCCTCCACTTT
d_gene: -; j_gene: TRBJ2-1; v_gene: TRBV19; abundance: -; CDR3aa: CASSIGGGYEQFF; CDR3nt: TGTGCCAGTAGTATAGGTGGGGGATATGAGCAGTTCTTC
d_gene: TRBD1; j_gene: TRBJ1-1; v_gene: TRBV15; abundance: -; CDR3aa: CATSGTGGAVEAFF; CDR3nt: TGTGCCACCAGTGGAACAGGGGGGGCTGTTGAAGCTTTCTTT
d_gene: -; j_gene: TRBJ1-4; v_gene: TRBV29-1; abundance: -; CDR3aa: CSVAGRATNEKLFF; CDR3nt: TGCAGCGTCGCTGGACGGGCAACTAATGAAAAACTGTTTTTT
d_gene: TRBD1; j_gene: TRBJ2-3; v_gene: TRBV7-9; abundance: once; CDR3aa: CASSTGVFGDTQYF; CDR3nt: TGTGCCAGCAGCACAGGGGTTTTTGGAGATACGCAGTATTTT
d_gene: -; j_gene: TRBJ2-2; v_gene: TRBV3-1/TRBV3-2; abundance: -; CDR3aa: CASSQSPGSGELFF; CDR3nt: TGTGCCAGCAGCCAGTCCCCGGGGTCCGGGGAGCTGTTTTTT
d_gene: -; j_gene: TRBJ2-2; v_gene: TRBV9; abundance: -; CDR3aa: CASSVDIPGSGGELFF; CDR3nt: TGTGCCAGCAGCGTAGATATTCCAGGGTCGGGCGGGGAGCTGTTTTTT
d_gene: -; j_gene: TRBJ2-2; v_gene: TRBV21-1; abundance: -; CDR3aa: CASRIVVYTGLTGELFF; CDR3nt: TGTGCCAGCAGAATTGTGGTATACACAGGCTTGACCGGGGAGCTGTTTTTT
d_gene: -; j_gene: TRBJ1-1; v_gene: TRBV6-2/TRBV6-3; abundance: -; CDR3aa: CASSLGQYLTEAFF; CDR3nt: TGTGCCAGCAGCCTAGGGCAGTACCTTACCGAAGCTTTCTTT
d_gene: TRBD2; j_gene: TRBJ2-1; v_gene: TRBV4-1; abundance: -; CDR3aa: CASSSRLAGAITHSYNEQFF; CDR3nt: TGCGCCAGCAGCTCTCGACTAGCGGGGGCCATCACCCACTCCTACAATGAGCAGTTCTTC
d_gene: TRBD1; j_gene: TRBJ2-3; v_gene: TRBV5-1; abundance: once; CDR3aa: CASSEQGTDTQYF; CDR3nt: TGCGCCAGCAGCGAACAGGGGACAGATACGCAGTATTTT
d_gene: -; j_gene: TRBJ1-5; v_gene: TRBV2; abundance: -; CDR3aa: CASSEGWGNQPQHF; CDR3nt: TGTGCCAGCAGTGAGGGGTGGGGTAATCAGCCCCAGCATTTT
d_gene: TRBD1; j_gene: TRBJ1-6; v_gene: TRBV6-5; abundance: -; CDR3aa: CASSYSRTGDSPLHF; CDR3nt: TGTGCCAGCAGTTACTCACGGACAGGGGATTCACCCCTCCACTTT
d_gene: -; j_gene: TRBJ1-2; v_gene: TRBV27; abundance: -; CDR3aa: CASSSGLFYGYTF; CDR3nt: TGTGCCAGCAGTTCCGGACTTTTCTATGGCTACACCTTC
d_gene: -; j_gene: TRBJ2-1; v_gene: TRBV10-1; abundance: once; CDR3aa: CASSESASNNEQFF; CDR3nt: TGCGCCAGCAGTGAGTCGGCGTCCAACAATGAGCAGTTCTTC
d_gene: TRBD2; j_gene: TRBJ2-3; v_gene: TRBV4-1; abundance: -; CDR3aa: CASSRHLAGGGTDTQYF; CDR3nt: TGCGCCAGCAGCCGCCATCTAGCGGGGGGGGGTACAGATACGCAGTATTTT
d_gene: -; j_gene: TRBJ1-5; v_gene: TRBV7-9; abundance: -; CDR3aa: CASSLWGGVNQPQHF; CDR3nt: TGTGCCAGCAGCTTATGGGGGGGAGTCAATCAGCCCCAGCATTTT
d_gene: TRBD2; j_gene: TRBJ2-1; v_gene: TRBV10-3; abundance: -; CDR3aa: CAISRLAGTANNEQFF; CDR3nt: TGTGCCATCAGCAGACTAGCGGGGACCGCTAATAATGAGCAGTTCTTC
d_gene: -; j_gene: TRBJ1-2; v_gene: TRBV19; abundance: -; CDR3aa: CASSIRGRDGYTF; CDR3nt: TGTGCCAGTAGTATACGGGGACGCGATGGCTACACCTTC
d_gene: -; j_gene: TRBJ1-2; v_gene: TRBV7-2; abundance: -; CDR3aa: CASSSYTGSHYGYTF; CDR3nt: TGTGCCAGCAGCTCATATACAGGGTCCCACTATGGCTACACCTTC
d_gene: -; j_gene: TRBJ2-1; v_gene: TRBV12-3/TRBV12-4; abundance: -; CDR3aa: CASVRAPYNEQFF; CDR3nt: TGTGCCAGCGTGAGGGCCCCCTACAATGAGCAGTTCTTC
d_gene: -; j_gene: TRBJ1-6; v_gene: TRBV30; abundance: -; CDR3aa: CACRTWDSPLHF; CDR3nt: TGTGCCTGCCGAACGTGGGATTCACCCCTCCACTTT
d_gene: -; j_gene: TRBJ1-2; v_gene: TRBV11-2; abundance: -; CDR3aa: CASSLAGDNYGYTF; CDR3nt: TGTGCCAGCAGCTTAGCCGGGGATAACTATGGCTACACCTTC
d_gene: TRBD1; j_gene: TRBJ2-2; v_gene: TRBV5-4; abundance: -; CDR3aa: CASSPVTGANTGELFF; CDR3nt: TGTGCCAGCAGCCCGGTGACAGGGGCGAACACCGGGGAGCTGTTTTTT
d_gene: TRBD1; j_gene: TRBJ1-4; v_gene: TRBV7-9; abundance: -; CDR3aa: CASSSDREPGEKLFF; CDR3nt: TGTGCCAGCAGCTCGGACAGGGAACCTGGTGAAAAACTGTTTTTT
d_gene: TRBD1; j_gene: TRBJ2-5; v_gene: TRBV12-3/TRBV12-4; abundance: -; CDR3aa: CASTTGGGETQYF; CDR3nt: TGTGCCAGCACCACAGGGGGCGGGGAGACCCAGTACTTC
d_gene: -; j_gene: TRBJ2-5; v_gene: TRBV7-8; abundance: -; CDR3aa: CASSLRAHQETQYF; CDR3nt: TGTGCCAGCAGCCTGAGGGCTCACCAAGAGACCCAGTACTTC
d_gene: TRBD2; j_gene: TRBJ2-1; v_gene: TRBV5-6; abundance: -; CDR3aa: CASSLALERGAHNEQFF; CDR3nt: TGTGCCAGCAGCTTGGCTCTTGAGCGGGGGGCCCACAATGAGCAGTTCTTC
d_gene: TRBD1; j_gene: TRBJ2-7; v_gene: TRBV27; abundance: -; CDR3aa: CASSFLGTGEQYF; CDR3nt: TGTGCCAGCAGTTTTTTAGGGACAGGCGAGCAGTACTTC
d_gene: -; j_gene: TRBJ2-5; v_gene: TRBV14; abundance: -; CDR3aa: CASSHTETQYF; CDR3nt: TGTGCCAGCAGCCATACAGAGACCCAGTACTTC
d_gene: -; j_gene: TRBJ2-3; v_gene: TRBV7-7; abundance: -; CDR3aa: CASSLADSDQVSTDTQYF; CDR3nt: TGTGCCAGCAGCCTCGCTGACTCTGACCAGGTCAGCACAGATACGCAGTATTTT
d_gene: -; j_gene: TRBJ1-2; v_gene: TRBV7-9; abundance: -; CDR3aa: CASSLASGVHGYTF; CDR3nt: TGTGCCAGCAGCTTAGCATCAGGGGTTCATGGCTACACCTTC
d_gene: TRBD1; j_gene: TRBJ2-3; v_gene: TRBV9; abundance: -; CDR3aa: CASRSSGTGLGNTQYF; CDR3nt: TGTGCCAGCAGGTCCTCCGGGACAGGGTTAGGAAATACGCAGTATTTT
d_gene: TRBD1; j_gene: TRBJ2-5; v_gene: TRBV5-1; abundance: -; CDR3aa: CASGPGTGETQYF; CDR3nt: TGCGCCAGCGGACCCGGGACAGGCGAGACCCAGTACTTC
d_gene: TRBD2; j_gene: TRBJ2-7; v_gene: TRBV4-1; abundance: -; CDR3aa: CASSRGLAPYEQYF; CDR3nt: TGCGCCAGCAGCCGTGGACTAGCGCCCTACGAGCAGTACTTC
d_gene: TRBD1; j_gene: TRBJ1-2; v_gene: TRBV6-5; abundance: -; CDR3aa: CASRNGQGHYGYTF; CDR3nt: TGTGCCAGCAGAAATGGACAGGGTCATTACGGCTACACCTTC
d_gene: -; j_gene: TRBJ1-1; v_gene: TRBV19; abundance: -; CDR3aa: CASSPKGGNTEAFF; CDR3nt: TGTGCCAGTAGTCCTAAGGGTGGGAACACTGAAGCTTTCTTT